These T cell receptor beta chains were read from a single sample in a study of shared clonotypes between healthy human individuals. Clones were read by immunoSEQ multiplex PCR, and TCRdb kept only the in-frame ones, dropping some. The sample has around 100,000 clones, about two thirds seen once; the top ten hold 20% to 25%. Sample: memory CD8+ T cells sorted from blood. These receptors all come from a woman in her 30s in good health. Each CDR3 is given with its conserved first and last residue. D genes are given only for firm matches. Part of the rows lack a size; the others show once, few, many or a class for expanded clones.

abundance: few
d_gene: NA
j_gene: TRBJ2-7
v_gene: TRBV30
CDR3nt: TGTGCCTGGAGTGTAGGCTCCTACGAGCAGTACTTC
CDR3aa: CAWSVGSYEQYF

abundance: few
d_gene: TRBD2
j_gene: TRBJ2-7
v_gene: TRBV27
CDR3nt: TGTGCCAGCAGTTTATCGGCTAGCGGGAGGTCCTACGAGCAGTACTTC
CDR3aa: CASSLSASGRSYEQYF

abundance: NA
d_gene: NA
j_gene: TRBJ1-3
v_gene: TRBV10-3
CDR3nt: TGTGCCATCACGGCAGGGCTGGAAGGAAACACCATATATTTT
CDR3aa: CAITAGLEGNTIYF

abundance: NA
d_gene: NA
j_gene: TRBJ2-1
v_gene: TRBV19
CDR3nt: TGTGCCAGTAGTATGCGGGATGGGTACAATGAGCAGTTCTTC
CDR3aa: CASSMRDGYNEQFF

abundance: NA
d_gene: NA
j_gene: TRBJ1-4
v_gene: TRBV25-1
CDR3nt: TGTGCCAGCATGCCTCTTACTAATGAAAAACTGTTTTTT
CDR3aa: CASMPLTNEKLFF

abundance: NA
d_gene: NA
j_gene: TRBJ1-5
v_gene: TRBV7-9
CDR3nt: TGTGCCAGCAGCCACGATCGGGGGCTTCAGCCCCAGCATTTT
CDR3aa: CASSHDRGLQPQHF

abundance: NA
d_gene: NA
j_gene: TRBJ2-7
v_gene: TRBV18
CDR3nt: TGTGCCAGCTCACCGGGAGTCTCCTCCTACGAGCAGTACTTC
CDR3aa: CASSPGVSSYEQYF

abundance: NA
d_gene: NA
j_gene: TRBJ1-1
v_gene: TRBV5-1
CDR3nt: TGCGCCAGCAGCTTGCCACAGGATAACACTGAAGCTTTCTTT
CDR3aa: CASSLPQDNTEAFF

abundance: NA
d_gene: NA
j_gene: TRBJ2-3
v_gene: TRBV29-1
CDR3nt: TGCAGCGTTGAAGATTCCTCCTGGCTAGAGCTGGATACGCAGTATTTT
CDR3aa: CSVEDSSWLELDTQYF

abundance: few
d_gene: NA
j_gene: TRBJ2-3
v_gene: TRBV10-3
CDR3nt: TGTGCCACAAAAGACGGAACGAGGGCAGTTACGCAGTATTTT
CDR3aa: CATKDGTRAVTQYF

abundance: NA
d_gene: TRBD2
j_gene: TRBJ2-3
v_gene: TRBV27
CDR3nt: TGTGCCAGCAGCGGACTAGCGTTAGGGACAGATACGCAGTATTTT
CDR3aa: CASSGLALGTDTQYF

abundance: few
d_gene: TRBD1
j_gene: TRBJ1-2
v_gene: TRBV5-6
CDR3nt: TGTGCCAGCAGCCATTCTGGGACAGGAGGGTGGTATGGCTACACCTTC
CDR3aa: CASSHSGTGGWYGYTF

abundance: NA
d_gene: NA
j_gene: TRBJ2-7
v_gene: TRBV2
CDR3nt: TGTGCCAGCAGTGAAACCGGGAGAAACTACGAGCAGTACTTC
CDR3aa: CASSETGRNYEQYF

abundance: NA
d_gene: TRBD2
j_gene: TRBJ2-7
v_gene: TRBV11-3
CDR3nt: TGTGCCAGCGGCGGACTAGCGGGCATGCGGTACGAGCAGTACTTC
CDR3aa: CASGGLAGMRYEQYF

abundance: NA
d_gene: NA
j_gene: TRBJ2-7
v_gene: TRBV6-5
CDR3nt: TGTGCCAGCAGTTACTCGAGCGGGCGGGGTTCCTACGAGCAGTACTTC
CDR3aa: CASSYSSGRGSYEQYF

abundance: few
d_gene: NA
j_gene: TRBJ2-5
v_gene: TRBV29-1
CDR3nt: TGCAGCGTTGATTTGTCAGCAGGAGAGACCCAGTACTTC
CDR3aa: CSVDLSAGETQYF

abundance: NA
d_gene: NA
j_gene: TRBJ2-1
v_gene: TRBV29-1
CDR3nt: TGCAGCGTTGAACCGGGATGGGAATCAAGCAATGAGCAGTTCTTC
CDR3aa: CSVEPGWESSNEQFF

abundance: NA
d_gene: NA
j_gene: TRBJ2-2
v_gene: TRBV27
CDR3nt: TGTGCCAGCAGTTCAACAGGGAACACCGGGGAGCTGTTTTTT
CDR3aa: CASSSTGNTGELFF

abundance: NA
d_gene: NA
j_gene: TRBJ1-1
v_gene: TRBV28
CDR3nt: TGTGCCAGCAGTTTCGTGGGGGGAACTGAAGCTTTCTTT
CDR3aa: CASSFVGGTEAFF

abundance: NA
d_gene: TRBD1
j_gene: TRBJ2-7
v_gene: TRBV2
CDR3nt: TGTGCCACCCACGACAGGGCCTACGAGCAGTACTTC
CDR3aa: CATHDRAYEQYF

abundance: NA
d_gene: TRBD1
j_gene: TRBJ2-6
v_gene: TRBV29-1
CDR3nt: TGCAGCGTTGCACCGGGACAGGGGGATTTTTGGTCTGGGGCCAACGTCCTGACTTTC
CDR3aa: CSVAPGQGDFWSGANVLTF

abundance: NA
d_gene: TRBD2
j_gene: TRBJ2-3
v_gene: TRBV28
CDR3nt: TGTGCCAGCAGTTTATTACTAGCGGGCGCAGATACGCAGTATTTT
CDR3aa: CASSLLLAGADTQYF

abundance: NA
d_gene: NA
j_gene: TRBJ2-5
v_gene: TRBV9
CDR3nt: TGTGCCAGCACCTTGGGGGGAGGTTCGGAGACCCAGTACTTC
CDR3aa: CASTLGGGSETQYF

abundance: NA
d_gene: TRBD2
j_gene: TRBJ2-3
v_gene: TRBV14
CDR3nt: TGTGCCAGCAGAAGAACAGGGGGACTAGCGGGAGAGACAGATACGCAGTATTTT
CDR3aa: CASRRTGGLAGETDTQYF

abundance: NA
d_gene: NA
j_gene: TRBJ2-2
v_gene: TRBV6-5
CDR3nt: TGTGCCAGCAGTCAACGTAAGAACACCGGGGAGCTGTTTTTT
CDR3aa: CASSQRKNTGELFF

abundance: NA
d_gene: NA
j_gene: TRBJ1-3
v_gene: TRBV19
CDR3nt: TGTGCCAGTAGTATATCGGAAGGAAACACCATATATTTT
CDR3aa: CASSISEGNTIYF

abundance: NA
d_gene: NA
j_gene: TRBJ2-1
v_gene: TRBV7-2
CDR3nt: TGTGCCAGCAGCTTTCCCCCCGGGGTTGCGGGAGAGCAGTTCTTC
CDR3aa: CASSFPPGVAGEQFF

abundance: NA
d_gene: TRBD2
j_gene: TRBJ2-3
v_gene: TRBV11-2
CDR3nt: TGTGCCAGCAGCTCAAAGGGACTAGCGGGAATCCCCTACACAGATACGCAGTATTTT
CDR3aa: CASSSKGLAGIPYTDTQYF

abundance: NA
d_gene: TRBD1
j_gene: TRBJ2-7
v_gene: TRBV5-1
CDR3nt: TGCGCCAGCAGCGTTGGGCCGGGACAGGGGAGCGACGAGCAGTACTTC
CDR3aa: CASSVGPGQGSDEQYF

abundance: NA
d_gene: NA
j_gene: TRBJ2-7
v_gene: TRBV6-5
CDR3nt: TGTGCCAGCAGTTACAAGGCCCACTCCTACGAGCAGTACTTC
CDR3aa: CASSYKAHSYEQYF

abundance: once
d_gene: NA
j_gene: TRBJ1-1
v_gene: TRBV2
CDR3nt: TGTGCCAGCAGTGATGCGGGGTATGCCACTGAAGCTTTCTTT
CDR3aa: CASSDAGYATEAFF

abundance: NA
d_gene: TRBD2
j_gene: TRBJ2-7
v_gene: TRBV4-1
CDR3nt: TGCGCCAGCAGCCATCACCCCGGGACTAGCGCGTCCTACGAGCAGTACTTC
CDR3aa: CASSHHPGTSASYEQYF

abundance: many
d_gene: NA
j_gene: TRBJ2-1
v_gene: TRBV19
CDR3nt: TGTGCCAGTTCACGAGAGGGCGAGGGTTACAATGAGCAGTTCTTC
CDR3aa: CASSREGEGYNEQFF

abundance: once
d_gene: TRBD2
j_gene: TRBJ2-7
v_gene: TRBV11-2
CDR3nt: TGTGCCAGCAGCTTTGGACTAGCGTGGAGCCCCTACGAGCAGTACTTC
CDR3aa: CASSFGLAWSPYEQYF

abundance: few
d_gene: TRBD1
j_gene: TRBJ1-1
v_gene: TRBV6-1
CDR3nt: TGTGCCAGCAGTGAACAGGGGGCGACCTCAAATGAAGCTTTCTTT
CDR3aa: CASSEQGATSNEAFF

abundance: NA
d_gene: TRBD2
j_gene: TRBJ2-5
v_gene: TRBV7-6
CDR3nt: TGTGCCAGCAGCTTTATGACTAGCGGGAGACTGGAGACCCAGTACTTC
CDR3aa: CASSFMTSGRLETQYF

abundance: once
d_gene: TRBD1
j_gene: TRBJ1-1
v_gene: TRBV9
CDR3nt: TGTGCCAGCAGCGTAGCGGGACAGGGGGCTGAAGCTTTCTTT
CDR3aa: CASSVAGQGAEAFF

abundance: many
d_gene: TRBD1
j_gene: TRBJ1-1
v_gene: TRBV30
CDR3nt: TGTGCCTGGAGTCCACAGGGGGCCCTAGTTGGAGCTTTCTTT
CDR3aa: CAWSPQGALVGAFF

abundance: NA
d_gene: NA
j_gene: TRBJ2-6
v_gene: TRBV28
CDR3nt: TGTGCCAGCAGTTTATCGGGGGATGGGGCCAACGTCCTGACTTTC
CDR3aa: CASSLSGDGANVLTF

abundance: NA
d_gene: TRBD2
j_gene: TRBJ2-5
v_gene: TRBV6-4
CDR3nt: TGTGCCAGCAGTGAGGCGGGAGGAGGCCGAGAGACCCAGTACTTC
CDR3aa: CASSEAGGGRETQYF

abundance: NA
d_gene: TRBD1
j_gene: TRBJ1-2
v_gene: TRBV5-4
CDR3nt: TGTGCCAGCGGGACAGGGAGGTCTGGTGGCTACACCTTC
CDR3aa: CASGTGRSGGYTF

abundance: NA
d_gene: NA
j_gene: TRBJ2-1
v_gene: TRBV6-1
CDR3nt: TGTGCCAGTGGTGCCTCACGCTCCTACAATGAGCAGTTCTTC
CDR3aa: CASGASRSYNEQFF

abundance: few
d_gene: TRBD2
j_gene: TRBJ2-1
v_gene: TRBV15
CDR3nt: TGTGCCACCAGCAGATCAGCGGGAGGGCCCAATGAGCAGTTCTTC
CDR3aa: CATSRSAGGPNEQFF

abundance: NA
d_gene: NA
j_gene: TRBJ1-5
v_gene: TRBV28
CDR3nt: TGTGCCAGCAGTTTAGCCTTAATTACTCGGGACAACCGAGAGGGTCCCCAGCATTTT
CDR3aa: CASSLALITRDNREGPQHF

abundance: NA
d_gene: NA
j_gene: TRBJ1-2
v_gene: TRBV25-1
CDR3nt: TGTGCCAGCAGTTTGACCGAGGGGATCGTGGATGGCTACACCTTC
CDR3aa: CASSLTEGIVDGYTF

abundance: NA
d_gene: TRBD1
j_gene: TRBJ2-7
v_gene: TRBV6-6
CDR3nt: TGTGCCAGCAGTTGGGCCTCCGACAGGGGTGCCGACGAGCAGTACTTC
CDR3aa: CASSWASDRGADEQYF

abundance: NA
d_gene: NA
j_gene: TRBJ1-1
v_gene: TRBV7-2
CDR3nt: TGTGCCAGCAGCTATAGAGTAAACACTGAAGCTTTCTTT
CDR3aa: CASSYRVNTEAFF

abundance: NA
d_gene: TRBD2
j_gene: TRBJ2-7
v_gene: TRBV28
CDR3nt: TGTGCCAGCAGTTTCGCAAGACTAGCGGGAAACTACGAGCAGTACTTC
CDR3aa: CASSFARLAGNYEQYF